The rows below give T cell receptor beta chains drawn from one sample of a study of response to subunit inactivated influenza vaccine. From the RT-PCR reads, TCRdb called clonotypes with MiXCR, one entry per CDR3 protein. The repertoire holds around 500,000 distinct CDR3 sequences, with around 9.9% as singletons. The specimen was PBMCs from blood, collected about 40 days after vaccination. These receptors all come from a man aged 50 or older who received an inactivated influenza vaccine. Each CDR3 is given without its conserved first and last residue.

>TRBV6-2/TRBV6-3|18|TRBJ2-1
ASSYHTFRTSGRALYEQF
>TRBV12-3/TRBV12-4|12|TRBJ1-1
ASSLVTGDTEAF
>TRBV20-1|16|TRBJ2-1
CARDLPSGSGAYNEQF
>TRBV4-3|12|TRBJ1-1
ASSPGIMNTEAF
>TRBV10-2|12|TRBJ2-2
ASSPASISGELF
>TRBV20-1|12|TRBJ2-3
SARVTGGTDTQY
>TRBV5-1|14|TRBJ2-3
ASSLTSSRGTDTQY
>TRBV5-1|14|TRBJ1-1
ASSLATSSNRAEAF
>TRBV7-2|12|TRBJ2-1
ASRGQTSYNEQF
>TRBV18|15|TRBJ2-1
ASSPPPGQGAVNEQF
>TRBV28|14|TRBJ1-4
ASSRPGLATNEKLF
>TRBV20-1|12|TRBJ2-1
SASTSGGFNEQF
>TRBV12-3/TRBV12-4|13|TRBJ1-4
ASSPWTSWGEKLF
>TRBV14|14|TRBJ2-1
ASSPLLAGVHNEQF
>TRBV20-1|11|TRBJ2-5
SPRTPGEETQY
>TRBV7-6|16|TRBJ1-6
ASSETGDSNSRNSPLH
>TRBV5-1|12|TRBJ1-1
ASSLSVGATEAF
>TRBV7-3|10|TRBJ2-2
ASSPDRGELF
>TRBV4-3|12|TRBJ2-7
ASSRRTDSYEQY
>TRBV5-1|14|TRBJ2-6
ASSVAPGSGANVLT
>TRBV4-2|12|TRBJ1-1
ASSQEAGYVEAF
>TRBV24-1|11|TRBJ2-6
ATSDYPGRVLT
>TRBV12-3/TRBV12-4|11|TRBJ1-5
ASSDGNNQPQH
>TRBV6-2/TRBV6-3|13|TRBJ2-2
ASSLTPMGTGELF
>TRBV12-3/TRBV12-4|11|TRBJ2-7
ASSLNDRSEQY
>TRBV7-2|14|TRBJ2-2
ASSSRLAGQTGELF
>TRBV7-8|17|TRBJ2-5
ASSLSRTGGPRSQETQY
>TRBV2|11|TRBJ2-4
ASSEVYKNIQY
>TRBV10-3|17|TRBJ2-3
AISELVLAGELITDTQY
>TRBV29-1|11|TRBJ2-1
SVAGKLYNEQF
>TRBV29-1|14|TRBJ2-3
SVGTRPAGSSDTQY
>TRBV6-2/TRBV6-3|9|TRBJ2-1
ASSKSFEQF
>TRBV6-2/TRBV6-3|14|TRBJ1-1
ASSYSFQTGNTEAF
>TRBV6-1|13|TRBJ2-5
ASRTGAGAAETQY
>TRBV20-1|14|TRBJ2-3
SATISGTPLTDTQY
>TRBV29-1|13|TRBJ1-1
SVGYGQGSDTEAF
>TRBV29-1|15|TRBJ2-1
SVDYGPSGNLVNEQF
>TRBV28|14|TRBJ1-2
ASSRTGTGGYYGYT
>TRBV4-3|12|TRBJ2-7
ASSQDMRSYEQY
>TRBV7-9|14|TRBJ2-1
ASSLAGVTGVNEQF
>TRBV29-1|8|TRBJ2-1
SGVQGGEF
>TRBV12-3/TRBV12-4|12|TRBJ2-3
ASTTSESTDTQY
>TRBV20-1|13|TRBJ2-1
SASRGLALYNEQF
>TRBV6-2/TRBV6-3|14|TRBJ1-1
ASSYSTIPLNTEAF
>TRBV7-2|13|TRBJ2-1
ASSRREGQYNEQF
>TRBV10-3|11|TRBJ2-7
AISEGQSYEQY
>TRBV29-1|12|TRBJ2-1
SVGLDWSYNEQF
>TRBV9|12|TRBJ2-4
ASSVASRRGIQY
>TRBV27|13|TRBJ2-7
ASSLGHATSYEQY
>TRBV12-3/TRBV12-4|14|TRBJ1-4
ASSFSRVRANEKLF
>TRBV20-1|14|TRBJ2-2
SAKAPGLGTAGELF
>TRBV15|14|TRBJ2-5
ATSRRGLAGVETQY
>TRBV6-5|14|TRBJ2-7
ASSSPSSVSSYEQY
>TRBV7-9|13|TRBJ2-7
ASSPSLQGAYEQY
>TRBV5-1|15|TRBJ2-1
ASSTGTSGGAKNEQF
>TRBV14|14|TRBJ1-1
ASSPTGWLEDTEAF
>TRBV5-1|13|TRBJ2-5
ASSLAGGREQTQY